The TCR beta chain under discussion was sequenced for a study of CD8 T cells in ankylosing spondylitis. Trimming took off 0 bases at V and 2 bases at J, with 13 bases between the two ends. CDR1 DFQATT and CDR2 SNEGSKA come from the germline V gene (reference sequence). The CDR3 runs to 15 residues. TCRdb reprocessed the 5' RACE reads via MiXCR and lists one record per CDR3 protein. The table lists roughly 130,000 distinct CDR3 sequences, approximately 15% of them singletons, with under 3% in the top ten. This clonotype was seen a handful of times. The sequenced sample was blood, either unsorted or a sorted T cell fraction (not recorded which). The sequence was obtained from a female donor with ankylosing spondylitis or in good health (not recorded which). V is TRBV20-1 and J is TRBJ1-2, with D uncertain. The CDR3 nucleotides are TGCAGTGCTAGAGATCGACGCTCGGGAAACTATGGCTACACCTTC. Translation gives CSARDRRSGNYGYTF.